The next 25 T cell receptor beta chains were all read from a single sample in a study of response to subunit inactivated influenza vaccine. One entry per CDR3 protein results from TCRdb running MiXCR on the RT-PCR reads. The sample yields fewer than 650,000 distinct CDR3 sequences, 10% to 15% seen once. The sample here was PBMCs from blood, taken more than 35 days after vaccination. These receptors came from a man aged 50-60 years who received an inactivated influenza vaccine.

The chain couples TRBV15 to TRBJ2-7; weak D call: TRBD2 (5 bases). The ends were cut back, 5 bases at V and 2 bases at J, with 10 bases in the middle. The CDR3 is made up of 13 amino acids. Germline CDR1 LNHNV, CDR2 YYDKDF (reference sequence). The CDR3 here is CATSQRTAYEQYF. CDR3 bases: TGTGCCACCAGCCAGCGGACGGCCTACGAGCAGTACTTC.

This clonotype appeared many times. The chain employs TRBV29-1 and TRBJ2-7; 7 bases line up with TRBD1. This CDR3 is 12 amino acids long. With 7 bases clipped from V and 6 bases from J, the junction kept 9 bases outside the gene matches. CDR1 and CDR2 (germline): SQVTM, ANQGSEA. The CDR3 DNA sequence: TGCAGCGGCCTGACAGGGTTGGGCGAGCAGTACTTC. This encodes CSGLTGLGEQYF.

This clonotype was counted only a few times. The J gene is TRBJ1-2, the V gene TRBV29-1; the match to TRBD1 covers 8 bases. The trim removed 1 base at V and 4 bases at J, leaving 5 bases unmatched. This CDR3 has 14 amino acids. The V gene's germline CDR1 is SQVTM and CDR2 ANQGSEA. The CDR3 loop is CSVEGGTGAYGYTF. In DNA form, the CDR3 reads TGCAGCGTTGAAGGCGGGACAGGTGCCTATGGCTACACCTTC.

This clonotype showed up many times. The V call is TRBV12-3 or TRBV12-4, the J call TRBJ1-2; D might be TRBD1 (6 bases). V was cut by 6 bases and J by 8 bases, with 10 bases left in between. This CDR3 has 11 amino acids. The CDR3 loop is CASSRQDGYTF. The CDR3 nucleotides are TGTGCCAGCAGCCGACAGGACGGCTACACCTTC.

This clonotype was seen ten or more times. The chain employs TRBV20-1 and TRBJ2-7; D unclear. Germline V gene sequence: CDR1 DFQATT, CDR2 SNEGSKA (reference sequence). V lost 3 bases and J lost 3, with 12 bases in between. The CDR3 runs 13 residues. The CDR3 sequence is CSASGRSLYEQYF. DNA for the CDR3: TGCAGTGCTAGTGGCCGGAGCCTCTACGAGCAGTACTTC.

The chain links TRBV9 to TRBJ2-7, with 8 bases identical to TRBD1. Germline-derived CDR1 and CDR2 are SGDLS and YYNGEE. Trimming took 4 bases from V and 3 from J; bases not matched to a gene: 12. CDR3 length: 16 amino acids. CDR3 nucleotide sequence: TGTGCCAGCAGCCTAACGCCGGACAGGGTAAACTACGAGCAGTACTTC. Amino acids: CASSLTPDRVNYEQYF. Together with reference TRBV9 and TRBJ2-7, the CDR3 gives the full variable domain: DSGVTQTPKHLITATGQRVTLRCSPRSGDLSVYWYQQSLDQGLQFLIQYYNGEERAKGNILERFSAQQFPDLHSELNLSSLELGDSALYFCASSLTPDRVNYEQYFGPGTRLTVT.

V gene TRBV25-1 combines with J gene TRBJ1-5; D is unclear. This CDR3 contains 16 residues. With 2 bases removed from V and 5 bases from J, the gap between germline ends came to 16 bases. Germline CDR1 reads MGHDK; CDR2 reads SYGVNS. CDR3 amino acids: CASSEGGRVPHQPQHF. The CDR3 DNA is TGTGCCAGCAGTGAAGGTGGCAGAGTCCCGCATCAGCCCCAGCATTTT.

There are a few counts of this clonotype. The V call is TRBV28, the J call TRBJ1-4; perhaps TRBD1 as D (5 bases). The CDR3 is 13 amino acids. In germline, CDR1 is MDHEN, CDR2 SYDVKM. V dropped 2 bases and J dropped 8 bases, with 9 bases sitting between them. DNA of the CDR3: TGTGCCAGCAGTTTAGGGGGGGAGGAAAAACTGTTTTTT. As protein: CASSLGGEEKLFF.

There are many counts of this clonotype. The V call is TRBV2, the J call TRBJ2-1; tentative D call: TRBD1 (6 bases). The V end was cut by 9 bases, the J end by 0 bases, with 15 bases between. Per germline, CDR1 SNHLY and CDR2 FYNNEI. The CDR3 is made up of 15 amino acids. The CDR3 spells CASLFQGNSYNEQFF. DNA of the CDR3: TGTGCCAGTCTCTTTCAGGGGAACTCCTACAATGAGCAGTTCTTC. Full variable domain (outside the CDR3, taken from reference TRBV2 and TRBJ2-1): EPEVTQTPSHQVTQMGQEVILRCVPISNHLYFYWYRQILGQKVEFLVSFYNNEISEKSEIFDDQFSVERPDGSNFTLKIRSTKLEDSAMYFCASLFQGNSYNEQFFGPGTRLTVL.

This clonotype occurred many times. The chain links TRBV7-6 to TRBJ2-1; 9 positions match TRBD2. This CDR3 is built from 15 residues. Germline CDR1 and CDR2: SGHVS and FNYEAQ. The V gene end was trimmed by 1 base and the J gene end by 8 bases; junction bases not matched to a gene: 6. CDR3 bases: TGTGCCAGCAGCTTAGGCCTTAGCGGGAGATATGAGCAGTTCTTC. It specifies CASSLGLSGRYEQFF. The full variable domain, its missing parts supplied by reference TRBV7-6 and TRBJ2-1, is GAGVSQSPRYKVTKRGQDVALRCDPISGHVSLYWYRQALGQGPEFLTYFNYEAQQDKSGLPNDRFSAERPEGSISTLTIQRTEQRDSAMYRCASSLGLSGRYEQFFGPGTRLTVL.

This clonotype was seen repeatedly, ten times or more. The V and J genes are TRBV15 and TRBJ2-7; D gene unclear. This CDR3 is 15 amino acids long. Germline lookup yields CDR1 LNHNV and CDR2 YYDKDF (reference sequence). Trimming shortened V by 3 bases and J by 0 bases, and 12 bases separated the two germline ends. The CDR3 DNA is TGTGCCACCAGCAGTCCAGCCTGGAGCTCCTACGAGCAGTACTTC. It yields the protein CATSSPAWSSYEQYF.

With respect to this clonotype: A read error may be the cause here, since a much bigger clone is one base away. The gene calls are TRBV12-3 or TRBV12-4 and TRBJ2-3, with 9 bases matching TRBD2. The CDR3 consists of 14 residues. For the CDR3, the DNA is TGTGCCAGCGGTTTAGCGGGGGCCCGTCGTACGCAGTATTTT. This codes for CASGLAGARRTQYF.

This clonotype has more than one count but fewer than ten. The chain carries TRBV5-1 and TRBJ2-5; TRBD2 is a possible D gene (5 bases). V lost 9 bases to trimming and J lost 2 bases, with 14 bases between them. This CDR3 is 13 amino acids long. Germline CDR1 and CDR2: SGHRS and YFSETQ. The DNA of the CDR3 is TGCGCCACCGCACGGGGTAATCAAGAGACCCAGTACTTC. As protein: CATARGNQETQYF.

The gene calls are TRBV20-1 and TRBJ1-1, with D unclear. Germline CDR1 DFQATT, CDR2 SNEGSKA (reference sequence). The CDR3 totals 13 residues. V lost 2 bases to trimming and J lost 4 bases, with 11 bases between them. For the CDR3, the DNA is TGCAGTGCTAGAAGGCCAGTCACCACTGAAGCTTTCTTT. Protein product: CSARRPVTTEAFF.

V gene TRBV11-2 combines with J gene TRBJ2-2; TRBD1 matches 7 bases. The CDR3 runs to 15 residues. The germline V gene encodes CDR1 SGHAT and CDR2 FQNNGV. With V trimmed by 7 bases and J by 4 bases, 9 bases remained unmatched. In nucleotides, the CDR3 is TGTGCCAGCACCCTAGAACAGGGGATCACCGGGGAGCTGTTTTTT. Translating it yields CASTLEQGITGELFF.

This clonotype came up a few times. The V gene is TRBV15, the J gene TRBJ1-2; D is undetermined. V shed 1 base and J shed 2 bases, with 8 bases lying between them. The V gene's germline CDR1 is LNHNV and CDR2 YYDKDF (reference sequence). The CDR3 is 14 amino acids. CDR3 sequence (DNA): TGTGCCACCAGCAGAGTAAGGGTGAACTATGGCTACACCTTC. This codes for CATSRVRVNYGYTF.

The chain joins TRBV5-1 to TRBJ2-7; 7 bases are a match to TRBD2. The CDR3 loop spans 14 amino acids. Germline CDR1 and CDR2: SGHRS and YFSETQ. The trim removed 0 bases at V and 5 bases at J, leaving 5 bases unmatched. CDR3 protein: CASSLAGTTDEQYF. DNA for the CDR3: TGCGCCAGCAGCTTGGCCGGGACTACGGACGAGCAGTACTTC.

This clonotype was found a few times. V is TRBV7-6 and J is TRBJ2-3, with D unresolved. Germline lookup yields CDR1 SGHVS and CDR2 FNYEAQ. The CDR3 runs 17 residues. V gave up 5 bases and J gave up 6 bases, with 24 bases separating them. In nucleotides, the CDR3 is TGTGCCAGCAGCAGGGCCCGGACGGCCTTTTTAGGGGATACGCAGTATTTT. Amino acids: CASSRARTAFLGDTQYF.

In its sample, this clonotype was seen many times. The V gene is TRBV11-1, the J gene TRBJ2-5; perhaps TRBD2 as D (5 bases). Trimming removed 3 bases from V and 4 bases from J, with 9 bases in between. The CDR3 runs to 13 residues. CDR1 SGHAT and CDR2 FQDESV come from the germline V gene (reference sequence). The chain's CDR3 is CASSFWGAETQYF. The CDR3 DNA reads TGTGCCAGCAGCTTCTGGGGAGCAGAGACCCAGTACTTC.

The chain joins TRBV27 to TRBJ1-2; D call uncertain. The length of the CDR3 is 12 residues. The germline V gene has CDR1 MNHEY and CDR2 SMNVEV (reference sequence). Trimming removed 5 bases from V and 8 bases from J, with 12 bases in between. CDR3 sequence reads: CASSPRSGGYTF. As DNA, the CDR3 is TGTGCCAGCAGTCCACGCTCGGGCGGCTACACCTTC.

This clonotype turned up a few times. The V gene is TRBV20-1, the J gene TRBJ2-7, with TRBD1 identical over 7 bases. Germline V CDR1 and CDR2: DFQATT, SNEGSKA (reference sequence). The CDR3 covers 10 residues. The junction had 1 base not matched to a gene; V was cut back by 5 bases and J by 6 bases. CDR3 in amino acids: CSAYRGEQYF. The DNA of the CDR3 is TGCAGTGCTTACAGGGGCGAGCAGTACTTC.

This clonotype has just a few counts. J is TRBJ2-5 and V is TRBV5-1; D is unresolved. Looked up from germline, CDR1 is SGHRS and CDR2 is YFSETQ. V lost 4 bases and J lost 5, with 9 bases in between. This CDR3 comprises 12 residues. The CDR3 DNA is TGCGCCAGCAGCCCAGCCCGTGAGACCCAGTACTTC. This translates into CASSPARETQYF.

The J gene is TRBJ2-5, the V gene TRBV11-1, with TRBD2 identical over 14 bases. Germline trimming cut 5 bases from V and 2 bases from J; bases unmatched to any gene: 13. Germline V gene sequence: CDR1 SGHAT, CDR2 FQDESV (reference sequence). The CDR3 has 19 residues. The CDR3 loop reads CASSAGLAGVSGVQETQYF. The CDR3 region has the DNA TGTGCCAGCAGCGCGGGACTAGCGGGAGTATCAGGGGTTCAAGAGACCCAGTACTTC.

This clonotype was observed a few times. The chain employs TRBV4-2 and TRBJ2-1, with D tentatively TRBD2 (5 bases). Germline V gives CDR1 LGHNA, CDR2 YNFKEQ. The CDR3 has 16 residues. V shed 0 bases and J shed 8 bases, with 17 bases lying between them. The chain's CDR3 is CASSQDSSSLRDEQFF. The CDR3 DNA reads TGTGCCAGCAGCCAAGATTCGTCTAGCTTGAGAGATGAGCAGTTCTTC.

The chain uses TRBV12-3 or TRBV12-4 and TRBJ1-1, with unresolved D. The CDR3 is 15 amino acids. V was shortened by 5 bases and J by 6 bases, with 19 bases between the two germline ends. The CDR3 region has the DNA TGTGCCAGCAGTCCACGGGGTAGGCCTCGCGCTGAAGCTTTCTTT. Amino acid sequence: CASSPRGRPRAEAFF.